The 8 T cell receptor beta chains listed next were all sequenced from one sample in a study of identical twins. TCRdb re-derived calls from the 5' RACE reads in MiXCR, one entry per CDR3 protein. The sample consists of some 660,000 distinct CDR3 sequences, 8.6% of them appearing once. The data also belong to a second study, concerning yellow fever vaccine responses in identical twins.

Material for sequencing was PBMCs. The receptors here all came from a woman under 30 in good health.

Here the CDR3 DNA reads TGTGCCAGTACACAAGCAGGGGAGCAGTACTTC. This sequence encodes CASTQAGEQYF. The chain combines TRBV2 with TRBJ2-7; tentative D call: TRBD1 (5 bases). The germline V and J ends were trimmed by 9 bases and 7 bases, with 13 bases remaining between them. The CDR3 runs to 11 residues. Germline V gene data show CDR1 as SNHLY and CDR2 as FYNNEI.

This clonotype was found many times. The rearrangement links TRBV18 to TRBJ1-5; no reliable D call. Trimming cost V 0 bases and J 0 bases, with 3 bases left between them. Looked up from germline, CDR1 is KGHSH and CDR2 is LQKENI. The CDR3 totals 14 residues. The CDR3 sequence is CASSPPGSNQPQHF. The CDR3 coding sequence is TGTGCCAGCTCACCACCGGGTAGCAATCAGCCCCAGCATTTT.

This clonotype was seen only a few times. J is TRBJ2-1 and V is TRBV7-2; unclear D gene. CDR1 is SGHTA, CDR2 FQGNSA, per germline. This CDR3 is 13 amino acids long. V was cut by 4 bases and J by 9 bases, with 13 bases left in between. For the CDR3, the DNA is TGTGCCAGCAGCTCCTTAGTGCGGAGTGAGCAGTTCTTC. Amino acids: CASSSLVRSEQFF.

The table lists this clonotype with many counts. J is TRBJ2-1 and V is TRBV3-1; 13 positions agree with TRBD2. Germline V CDR1 and CDR2: LGHDT, YNNKEL (reference sequence). V was clipped by 4 bases and J by 0 bases; unmatched bases: 6. This CDR3 spans 18 amino acids. The CDR3 is CASSPRLAGGTSYNEQFF. Written as DNA, the CDR3 is TGTGCCAGCAGCCCCCGACTAGCGGGGGGTACCTCCTACAATGAGCAGTTCTTC.

This clonotype was counted many times. The genes are TRBV7-3 and TRBJ2-7; TRBD1 or TRBD2 may be the D gene (5 bases each). The CDR3 has 15 residues. Trimming took 1 base from V and 0 from J, leaving 10 bases between them. Germline V gene data show CDR1 as SGHTA and CDR2 as FQGTGA. The DNA for the CDR3 is TGTGCCAGCAGCTTAAGCCCAGGGAGCTCCTACGAGCAGTACTTC. Translated, it gives CASSLSPGSSYEQYF.

The chain joins TRBV7-9 to TRBJ2-7, with a possible D match to TRBD1 (5 bases). The CDR3 loop spans 14 amino acids. CDR1 and CDR2 from the germline V gene are SEHNR and FQNEAQ (reference sequence). Trimming shortened V by 3 bases and J by 5 bases, and 14 bases separated the two germline ends. This chain's CDR3 is CASSFRRDDHEQYF. The CDR3 DNA sequence: TGTGCCAGCAGCTTCCGCAGGGATGACCACGAGCAGTACTTC.

This chain links TRBV7-9 with TRBJ2-2; D is unclear. Trimming pared 1 base from V and 6 bases from J, leaving 15 bases between. This CDR3 is built from 16 residues. Per germline, CDR1 SEHNR and CDR2 FQNEAQ (reference sequence). CDR3 protein: CASSLVVGEPPGELFF. The CDR3 nucleotides are TGTGCCAGCAGCTTAGTAGTTGGCGAACCCCCCGGGGAGCTGTTTTTT.

This clonotype showed up many times. CDR3 residues: CASSWGQGAEEQYF. Written as DNA, the CDR3 is TGTGCCAGCAGTTGGGGACAGGGGGCTGAAGAGCAGTACTTC. The J gene is TRBJ2-7, the V gene TRBV27; 12 bases match TRBD1. Germline CDR1 reads MNHEY; CDR2 reads SMNVEV (reference sequence). J was trimmed by 7 bases and V by 4 bases; bases with no gene match: 5. The CDR3 contains 14 residues.